This T cell receptor (beta chain) was identified in a study of lymphopenia after photon versus proton radiotherapy. Whole-study results and caveats: Photon-treated patients lost naive T cells and TCR diversity; proton-treated stayed stable.

The protocol was immunoSEQ multiplex PCR, while the TCRdb copy is restricted to in-frame clones and leaves out a portion. The sample records 16,000 or so clones, approximately 91% being singletons. Germline loops: CDR1 MNHEY, CDR2 SMNVEV (reference sequence). This CDR3 comprises 13 residues. V trimming: 5 bases; J trimming: 6 bases; junction bases outside the gene matches: 3. As to this clone: What it binds is unknown.

The clonotype originates from a woman in her fifties or sixties with cholangiocarcinoma. Some clones in this sample may be carry-over from other donors' samples. V and J are TRBV27 and TRBJ2-1; 8 nucleotides agree with TRBD1. Sequencing was performed on peripheral blood, taken from a patient treated with proton-based radiotherapy. CDR3 bases: TGTGCCAGCAGTCGACAGGGGATCAATGAGCAGTTCTTC. It yields the protein CASSRQGINEQFF.